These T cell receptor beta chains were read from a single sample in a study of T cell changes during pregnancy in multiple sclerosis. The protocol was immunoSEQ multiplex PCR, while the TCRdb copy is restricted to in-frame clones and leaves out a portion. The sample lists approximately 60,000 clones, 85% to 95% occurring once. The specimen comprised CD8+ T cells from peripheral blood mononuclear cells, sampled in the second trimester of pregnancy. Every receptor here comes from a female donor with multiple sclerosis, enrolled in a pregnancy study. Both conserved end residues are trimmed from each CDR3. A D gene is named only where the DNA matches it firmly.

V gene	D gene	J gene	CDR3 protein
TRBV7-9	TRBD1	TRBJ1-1	ASRSAGGGTEAF
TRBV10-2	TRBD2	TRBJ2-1	ASGAGGPSYNEQF
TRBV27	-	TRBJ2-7	ASRGGSYEQY
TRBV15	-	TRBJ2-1	ATSTRPRTYNEQF
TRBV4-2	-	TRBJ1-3	ASSPLGVDSGNTIY
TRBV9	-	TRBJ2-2	ASSVGIGLNTGELF
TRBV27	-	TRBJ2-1	ASQGVYNEQF
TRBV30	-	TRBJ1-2	AWRGGEYGYT
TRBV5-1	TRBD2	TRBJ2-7	ASSSPERGPYEQY
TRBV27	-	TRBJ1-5	ASSFFADQPQH
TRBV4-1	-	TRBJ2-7	ASSPSDRSSYEQY
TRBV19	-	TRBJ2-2	ASSSAGSHTGELF
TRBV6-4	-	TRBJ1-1	ASSEQGDGTEAF
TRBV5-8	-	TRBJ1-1	ASSGPGQNTEAF
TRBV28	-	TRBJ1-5	ASSHRVSNQPQH
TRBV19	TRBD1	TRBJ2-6	ARGSGTGFSGANVLT
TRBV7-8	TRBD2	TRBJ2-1	ASSIPGLPEGNEQF
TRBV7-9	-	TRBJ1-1	ASSPNSVFTEAF
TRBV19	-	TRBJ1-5	ASSMGGVQPQH
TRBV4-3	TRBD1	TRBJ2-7	ASSARDRGPYEQY
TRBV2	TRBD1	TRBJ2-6	ASSDRGQGSSLGGANVLT
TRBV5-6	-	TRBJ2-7	ASSFGTYTYEQY
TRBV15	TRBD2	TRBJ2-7	ATSRVSGGEQY
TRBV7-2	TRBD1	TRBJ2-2	ASSWNRGHTGELF
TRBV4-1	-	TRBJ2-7	ASSQAAGLGPLYEQY
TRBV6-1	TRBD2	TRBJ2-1	ASSEKGLAGAYNEQF
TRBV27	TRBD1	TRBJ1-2	ASSPGTASVYGYT
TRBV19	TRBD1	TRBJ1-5	ASSGQGMGNQPQH